The 20 T cell receptor beta chains below were found in one sample sequenced in a study of blood T cell repertoires in COVID-19. TCRdb's copy holds only in-frame clones and misses some; the assay was immunoSEQ multiplex PCR. The top ten clones hold roughly 11% of a sample with about 120,000 clones, around 86% of them seen once. Specimen: peripheral blood. The receptor source for this set is a man older than 75 with acute or convalescent COVID-19.

The chain recombines TRBV21-1 with TRBJ2-3; the table's D gene call, TRBD2, was not cross checked with the DNA. TRBV21-1 counts as a pseudogene. The CDR3 sequence is 16 residues long. Here the CDR3 DNA reads TGTGCCAGCAGCAAAGACCGACTAGCGGACACAGATACGCAGTATTTT. This codes for CASSKDRLADTDTQYF.

The rearrangement links TRBV19 to TRBJ1-5; a possible D gene is TRBD1 (6 bases). CDR1 is LNHDA and CDR2 is SQIVND in the germline V gene (reference sequence). V dropped 6 bases and J dropped 6 bases, with 9 bases sitting between them. The CDR3 sequence is 12 residues long. The DNA of the CDR3 is TGTGCCAGTAGGGGGGCGGTTCAGCCCCAGCATTTT. Its protein product is CASRGAVQPQHF.

The chain couples TRBV7-9 to TRBJ2-5; D may be TRBD2 (5 bases). The V and J ends lost 3 bases and 2 bases respectively, with 13 bases between them. CDR3 length: 15 amino acids. The germline V gene has CDR1 SEHNR and CDR2 FQNEAQ (reference sequence). The CDR3 nucleotides read TGTGCCAGCAGCTTCCTCGGGGATTCTCAAGAGACCCAGTACTTC. Its translation: CASSFLGDSQETQYF. Using reference TRBV7-9 and TRBJ2-5 for the parts outside the CDR3, the full variable domain is DTGVSQNPRHKITKRGQNVTFRCDPISEHNRLYWYRQTLGQGPEFLTYFQNEAQLEKSRLLSDRFSAERPKGSFSTLEIQRTEQGDSAMYLCASSFLGDSQETQYFGPGTRLLVL.

This chain links TRBV3-1 (or the pseudogene TRBV3-2) with TRBJ2-5, with D possibly being TRBD2 (5 bases). Trimming pared 3 bases from V and 1 base from J, leaving 21 bases between. The CDR3 length is 18 residues. Per germline, CDR1 LGHDT and CDR2 YNNKEL (reference sequence). DNA of the CDR3: TGTGCCAGCAGCCATTCGGGAAGACCCTTTCGGCCCCAAGAGACCCAGTACTTC. This gives the protein CASSHSGRPFRPQETQYF.

The V gene is TRBV21-1, the J gene TRBJ2-1; the table's D call, TRBD2, was not checked against the DNA. TRBV21-1 is designated a pseudogene. The CDR3 covers 16 residues. CDR3 nucleotides: TGTGCCAGCAGCAAAGACGGGACTAGCTCCTACAATGAGCAGTTCTTC. Translating gives CASSKDGTSSYNEQFF.

The rearrangement links TRBV19 to TRBJ1-2, with 9 bases matching TRBD1. The V gene's germline CDR1 is LNHDA and CDR2 SQIVND (reference sequence). V lost 10 bases to trimming and J lost 0 bases; unmatched junction nucleotides: 9. The CDR3 totals 15 residues. Here the CDR3 reads CATAPGTGTNYGYTF. CDR3 bases: TGTGCCACCGCCCCCGGGACAGGGACTAACTATGGCTACACCTTC.

This clone has only a few counts. This rearrangement joins TRBV18 to TRBJ1-2; D uncertain. CDR3 length equals 14 residues. Trimming cost V 1 base and J 4 bases, with 10 bases left between them. The germline CDR1 and CDR2 sequences are KGHSH and LQKENI. CDR3 sequence (DNA): TGTGCCAGCTCACCACTCGATACAAGCTATGGCTACACCTTC. Translated, it gives CASSPLDTSYGYTF.

The rearrangement uses TRBV10-3 and TRBJ1-6, with 8 bases matching TRBD1. V dropped 2 bases and J dropped 4; count of bases not matched to a gene: 1. The V gene's germline CDR1 is ENHRY and CDR2 SYGVKD. CDR3 length equals 15 residues. CDR3 in DNA: TGTGCCATCAGTGAGGGGACAGGTTATAATTCACCCCTCCACTTT. Translating gives CAISEGTGYNSPLHF.

This chain joins TRBV5-1 and TRBJ1-1; D is perhaps TRBD1 (5 bases). This CDR3 comprises 15 residues. The V gene's germline CDR1 is SGHRS and CDR2 YFSETQ. Trimming shortened V by 0 bases and J by 0 bases, and 9 bases separated the two germline ends. The CDR3, as DNA: TGCGCCAGCAGCTTGGGCGACAGTTTGAACACTGAAGCTTTCTTT. Protein product: CASSLGDSLNTEAFF.

This clone was seen just once. The chain carries TRBV2 and TRBJ2-2, with 8 bases aligning to TRBD1. V dropped 3 bases and J dropped 5; count of bases not matched to a gene: 5. Germline CDR1 is SNHLY and CDR2 is FYNNEI. CDR3 length equals 15 residues. Written as DNA, the CDR3 is TGTGCCAGCAGTGATGGGACAGGCCGGACCGGGGAGCTGTTTTTT. Translated, it gives CASSDGTGRTGELFF.

The count of this clone is one. The CDR3 nucleotides are TGTGCCAGCAGTGAACTCCCGGGAAACACCATATATTTT. Its translation is CASSELPGNTIYF. The chain uses TRBV6-1 and TRBJ1-3; D remains ambiguous. Deletions cut 2 bases from V and 4 bases from J, with 6 bases between. Germline lookup yields CDR1 MNHNS and CDR2 SASEGT. The CDR3 contains 13 residues.

This clone has just one count. The J gene is TRBJ1-1, the V gene TRBV5-4; no reliable D call. CDR1 SGHNT and CDR2 YYREEE come from the germline V gene (reference sequence). CDR3 length equals 14 residues. Between the trimmed V and J ends, which lost 0 bases and 3 bases, there was a span of 9 bases. The CDR3 loop reads CASSLAGSDTEAFF. In nucleotides, the CDR3 is TGTGCCAGCAGCTTGGCGGGGTCAGACACTGAAGCTTTCTTT.

This sequence joins TRBV30 and TRBJ2-7, with D perhaps matching TRBD2 (5 bases). The CDR3 extends over 13 amino acids. Trimming stripped 5 bases from V and 8 bases from J, with 19 bases between. Per germline, CDR1 GTSNPN and CDR2 SVGIG (reference sequence). CDR3 in DNA: TGTGCCTGGTTCCGGGAACAACTTGGTCAGCAGTACTTC. Its translation: CAWFREQLGQQYF.

This chain uses TRBV6-2 or TRBV6-3 with TRBJ2-2; D is perhaps TRBD2 (5 bases). Trimming left V 0 bases short and J 0 bases short, with 8 bases between. Per the germline V gene, CDR1 is MNHEY and CDR2 is SVGEGT. The CDR3 runs 16 residues. CDR3 amino acids: CASSYSPSSNTGELFF. For the CDR3, the DNA is TGTGCCAGCAGTTACTCGCCTAGCTCGAACACCGGGGAGCTGTTTTTT.

The chain links TRBV7-8 to TRBJ2-5, with 13 bases fitting TRBD2. The CDR3 is 17 amino acids. Trimming removed 5 bases from V and 5 bases from J; junction bases left unmatched: 11. The germline V gene has CDR1 SGHVS and CDR2 FQNEAQ. In DNA, the CDR3 is TGTGCCAGCAGCGGACTAGCGGGGGCTTCCCCCATGGAGACCCAGTACTTC. It specifies CASSGLAGASPMETQYF.

This clone was seen a handful of times. The chain employs TRBV7-2 and TRBJ2-5; 8 bases map to TRBD1. The CDR3 is 15 amino acids. With 1 base clipped from V and 5 bases from J, the junction kept 6 bases outside the gene matches. Germline values: CDR1 SGHTA, CDR2 FQGNSA. The CDR3 bases are TGTGCCAGCAGCTTAGGGGACAGGAGGTTTGAGACCCAGTACTTC. Translating it yields CASSLGDRRFETQYF.

The chain joins TRBV4-3 to TRBJ2-7, with a weak D call TRBD1 (6 bases). Germline CDR1 reads LGHNA; CDR2 reads YSLEER. The CDR3 extends over 15 amino acids. The V end lost 0 bases, the J end lost 1 base, and 10 bases lay between the germline ends. CDR3 protein: CASSQETGLSYEQYF. The DNA for the CDR3 is TGCGCCAGCAGCCAAGAAACAGGGCTTTCCTACGAGCAGTACTTC.

The count of this clone is one. The rearrangement joins TRBV28 to TRBJ2-7, with 8 positions matching TRBD1. Germline loops: CDR1 MDHEN, CDR2 SYDVKM. There are 16 residues in the CDR3. Trimming cost V 6 bases and J 2 bases; bases outside gene matches: 12. Here the CDR3 DNA reads TGTGCCAGCAGCTCCAAGGGGGACAGGACCCCCTACGAGCAGTACTTC. It specifies CASSSKGDRTPYEQYF.

V usage is TRBV7-6 and J usage is TRBJ1-3, with 7 bases fitting TRBD1. Germline-derived CDR1 and CDR2 are SGHVS and FNYEAQ. CDR3 size: 17 residues. The V and J ends lost 4 bases and 0 bases, in that order; junction bases with no gene match: 9. This CDR3 reads CASSSSRQGASGNTIYF. CDR3 in DNA: TGTGCCAGCAGCTCGAGTCGACAGGGTGCCTCTGGAAACACCATATATTTT.

V and J are TRBV5-4 and TRBJ2-2; 8 bases align to TRBD2. From germline, CDR1 is SGHNT and CDR2 YYREEE (reference sequence). The CDR3 has 17 amino acids. After removal of 1 base from V and 0 bases from J, the junction contained 5 bases not matched to a gene. CDR3 amino acids: CASSLNGGRSNTGELFF. The CDR3 coding sequence is TGTGCCAGCAGCTTGAACGGCGGGAGGTCGAACACCGGGGAGCTGTTTTTT. The full variable domain, its missing parts supplied by reference TRBV5-4 and TRBJ2-2, is ETGVTQSPTHLIKTRGQQVTLRCSSQSGHNTVSWYQQALGQGPQFIFQYYREEENGRGNFPPRFSGLQFPNYSSELNVNALELDDSALYLCASSLNGGRSNTGELFFGEGSRLTVL.